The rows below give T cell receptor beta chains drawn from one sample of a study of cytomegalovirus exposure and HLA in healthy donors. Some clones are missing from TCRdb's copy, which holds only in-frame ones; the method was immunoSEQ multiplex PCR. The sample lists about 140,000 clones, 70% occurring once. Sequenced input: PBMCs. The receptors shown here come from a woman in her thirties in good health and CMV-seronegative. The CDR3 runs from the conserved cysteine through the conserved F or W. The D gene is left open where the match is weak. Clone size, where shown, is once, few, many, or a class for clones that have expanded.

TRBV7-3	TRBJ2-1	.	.	CASSWKGGEYNEQFF	TGTGCCAGCAGCTGGAAGGGGGGGGAATACAATGAGCAGTTCTTC
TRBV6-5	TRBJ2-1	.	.	CASSYLIRDTLKSFF	TGTGCCAGCAGTTACTTAATCCGGGACACCCTCAAGTCGTTCTTC
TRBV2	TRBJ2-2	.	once	CASRQQGGTGELFF	TGTGCCAGCCGGCAACAGGGTGGAACCGGGGAGCTGTTTTTT
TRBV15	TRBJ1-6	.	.	CATSPHGQGHSPLHF	TGTGCCACCAGCCCGCATGGGCAGGGCCATTCACCCCTCCACTTT
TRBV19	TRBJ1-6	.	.	CASSIRPGDSPLHF	TGTGCCAGTAGTATACGGCCGGGGGATTCACCCCTCCACTTT
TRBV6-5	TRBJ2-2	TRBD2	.	CASSYGSGRATGELFF	TGTGCCAGCAGTTACGGGAGCGGGAGAGCCACCGGGGAGCTGTTTTTT
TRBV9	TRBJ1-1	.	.	CASSRGWGTEAFF	TGTGCCAGCAGCCGCGGGTGGGGCACTGAAGCTTTCTTT
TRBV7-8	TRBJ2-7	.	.	CASSSLAGGQDEQYF	TGTGCCAGCAGCTCCTTGGCAGGAGGTCAGGACGAGCAGTACTTC
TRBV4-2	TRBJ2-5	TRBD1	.	CASSQERLPTGGSVETQYF	TGTGCCAGCAGCCAAGAACGACTCCCGACAGGGGGTTCGGTGGAGACCCAGTACTTC
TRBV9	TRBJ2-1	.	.	CASSVGGPYNEQFF	TGTGCCAGCAGCGTAGGAGGGCCTTACAATGAGCAGTTCTTC
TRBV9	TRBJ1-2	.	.	CASSVGPREELVGRF	TGTGCCAGCAGCGTAGGTCCCAGGGAAGAACTCGTAGGCCGCTTC
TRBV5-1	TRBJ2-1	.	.	CASRDLASDEQFF	TGCGCCAGCAGAGATCTAGCGAGCGATGAGCAGTTCTTC
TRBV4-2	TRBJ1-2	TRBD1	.	CASSQARTGGLYGYTF	TGTGCCAGCAGCCAAGCGAGGACAGGGGGCCTCTATGGCTACACCTTC
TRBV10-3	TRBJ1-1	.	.	CAISPGGENTEAFF	TGTGCCATCAGTCCCGGAGGGGAGAACACTGAAGCTTTCTTT
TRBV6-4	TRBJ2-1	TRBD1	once	CASSGQGSYNEQFF	TGTGCCAGCAGTGGACAGGGCTCCTACAATGAGCAGTTCTTC
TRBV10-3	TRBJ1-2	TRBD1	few	CAISEGTVVHGYTF	TGTGCCATCAGTGAAGGGACAGTCGTACATGGCTACACCTTC
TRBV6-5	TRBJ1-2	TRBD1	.	CASSIRTGSYGYTF	TGTGCCAGCAGTATACGGACAGGATCATATGGCTACACCTTC
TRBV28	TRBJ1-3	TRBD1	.	CASSLYLTGASGNTIYF	TGTGCCAGCAGTTTGTACTTGACAGGGGCTTCGGGAAACACCATATATTTT
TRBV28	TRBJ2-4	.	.	CASNSILWADLFQYF	TGTGCCAGCAATTCTATTTTATGGGCCGACCTTTTTCAGTACTTC
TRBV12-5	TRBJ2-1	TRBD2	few	CASGSTGTSGSRYEQFF	TGTGCTAGTGGTTCGACTGGGACTAGCGGGAGTAGGTATGAGCAGTTCTTC
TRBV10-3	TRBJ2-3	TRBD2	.	CAISGTSGETRDTDTQYF	TGTGCCATCAGTGGGACTAGCGGGGAAACAAGGGACACAGATACGCAGTATTTT
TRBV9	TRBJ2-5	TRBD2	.	CASSGGGRPQETQYF	TGTGCCAGCAGCGGGGGGGGACGACCCCAGGAGACCCAGTACTTC
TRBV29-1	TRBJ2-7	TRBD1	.	CSARQGSYEQYF	TGCAGCGCCAGACAGGGCTCCTACGAGCAGTACTTC
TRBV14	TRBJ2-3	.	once	CASSQEANLGTDTQYF	TGTGCCAGCAGCCAAGAGGCCAACCTCGGGACAGATACGCAGTATTTT
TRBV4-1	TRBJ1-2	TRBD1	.	CASSQGTGSLYGYTF	TGCGCCAGCAGCCAAGGGACAGGGTCTCTCTATGGCTACACCTTC
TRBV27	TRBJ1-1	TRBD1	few	CASSLDRDRTKAFF	TGTGCCAGCAGTTTAGACCGGGACAGAACCAAAGCTTTCTTT
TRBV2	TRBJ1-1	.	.	CASTGLRIEAFF	TGTGCCTCAACAGGGTTACGAATAGAAGCTTTCTTT
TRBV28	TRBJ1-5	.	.	CASRSGLNQPQHF	TGTGCCAGCAGGTCAGGGCTAAATCAGCCCCAGCATTTT
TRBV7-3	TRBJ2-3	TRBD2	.	CASSLLAGGNTDTQYF	TGTGCCAGCAGCCTACTAGCGGGGGGGAACACAGATACGCAGTATTTT
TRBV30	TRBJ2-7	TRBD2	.	CGASGAYEQYF	TGTGGGGCTAGCGGGGCCTACGAGCAGTACTTC
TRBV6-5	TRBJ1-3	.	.	CASSFDGLSGNTIYF	TGTGCCAGCAGCTTCGACGGACTCTCTGGAAACACCATATATTTT
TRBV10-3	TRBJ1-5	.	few	CAISESGDISTQPQHF	TGTGCCATCAGTGAGTCGGGGGACATTTCCACACAGCCCCAGCATTTT
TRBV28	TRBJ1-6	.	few	CASSPPRGPLHF	TGTGCCAGCAGTCCCCCAAGAGGACCCCTCCACTTT
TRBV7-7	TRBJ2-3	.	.	CASSFWVFPRGDTQYF	TGTGCTAGCAGTTTCTGGGTCTTTCCTCGCGGGGATACGCAGTATTTT
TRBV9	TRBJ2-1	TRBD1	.	CASSSRTGGGEQFF	TGTGCCAGCAGCTCACGGACAGGGGGCGGTGAGCAGTTCTTC
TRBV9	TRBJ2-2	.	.	CASSVVGTGDWAGELFF	TGTGCCAGCAGCGTAGTAGGTACGGGGGATTGGGCCGGGGAGCTGTTTTTT
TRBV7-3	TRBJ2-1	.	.	CASSLMGAPIGEQFF	TGTGCCAGCAGCTTAATGGGGGCGCCTATAGGTGAGCAGTTCTTC
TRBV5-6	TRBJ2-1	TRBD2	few	CASSLWTSGSYNEQFF	TGTGCCAGCAGCTTGTGGACTAGCGGTTCCTACAATGAGCAGTTCTTC
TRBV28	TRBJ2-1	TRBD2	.	CASRSGLAGDDEQFF	TGTGCCAGCAGGTCGGGACTAGCGGGAGACGATGAGCAGTTCTTC
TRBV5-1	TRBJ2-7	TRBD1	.	CASSLGGTGSCEQYF	TGCGCCAGCAGCTTAGGTGGGACAGGTTCGTGCGAGCAGTACTTC
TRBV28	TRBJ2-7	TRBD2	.	CASSPRSLAGGSYEQYF	TGTGCCAGCAGCCCTCGGAGTCTAGCGGGAGGTTCCTACGAGCAGTACTTC
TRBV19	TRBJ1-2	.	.	CASSINQGYGYTF	TGTGCCAGTAGTATTAACCAGGGCTATGGCTACACCTTC
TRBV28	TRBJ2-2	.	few	CASRNGLVNTGELFF	TGTGCCAGCAGAAATGGCCTAGTTAACACCGGGGAGCTGTTTTTT
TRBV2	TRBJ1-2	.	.	CASSEAPSGYTF	TGTGCCAGCAGTGAAGCTCCCAGTGGCTACACCTTC
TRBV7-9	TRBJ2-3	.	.	CASSSPGRGPSTDTQYF	TGTGCCAGCAGCTCCCCCGGGAGGGGGCCTAGCACAGATACGCAGTATTTT
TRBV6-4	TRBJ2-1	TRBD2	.	CASSDSVGGGEQFF	TGTGCCAGCAGTGACTCGGTGGGGGGGGGTGAGCAGTTCTTC
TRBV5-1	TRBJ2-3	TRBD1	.	CASSLAEGARGTDTQYF	TGCGCCAGCAGCTTGGCCGAGGGGGCCAGGGGTACGGATACGCAGTATTTT
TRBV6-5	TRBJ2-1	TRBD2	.	CASRRLAGGVGEQFF	TGTGCCAGCAGACGACTAGCGGGAGGAGTCGGTGAGCAGTTCTTC
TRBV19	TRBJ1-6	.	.	CASSPPRSRDSPLHF	TGTGCCAGTAGTCCCCCGCGAAGTCGGGATTCACCCCTCCACTTT
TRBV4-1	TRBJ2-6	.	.	CASSPRGSGANVLTF	TGCGCCAGCAGCCCAAGGGGATCTGGGGCCAACGTCCTGACTTTC
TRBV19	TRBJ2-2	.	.	CASRQTGNTGELFF	TGTGCCAGTAGACAGACAGGGAACACCGGGGAGCTGTTTTTT
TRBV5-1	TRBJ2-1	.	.	CASSLASASYNEQFF	TGCGCCAGCAGCTTAGCCAGCGCCTCCTACAATGAGCAGTTCTTC
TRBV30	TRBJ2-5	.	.	CAWSPRQVETQYF	TGTGCCTGGAGCCCTAGACAGGTCGAGACCCAGTACTTC
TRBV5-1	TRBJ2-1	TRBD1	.	CASSPQGESYNEQFF	TGCGCCAGCAGCCCGCAGGGGGAATCCTACAATGAGCAGTTCTTC
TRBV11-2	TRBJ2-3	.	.	CASSLGAGGSTDTQYF	TGTGCCAGCAGCTTAGGGGCAGGTGGAAGCACAGATACGCAGTATTTT
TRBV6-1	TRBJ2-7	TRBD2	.	CASSEGGSLNEQYF	TGTGCCAGCAGTGAGGGCGGGAGTCTCAACGAGCAGTACTTC
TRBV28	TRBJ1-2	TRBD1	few	CASSVTDRYYGYTF	TGTGCCAGCAGTGTTACGGACAGGTACTATGGCTACACCTTC
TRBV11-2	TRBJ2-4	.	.	CASSRRTRQNIQYF	TGTGCCAGCAGCCGAAGGACAAGGCAAAACATTCAGTACTTC
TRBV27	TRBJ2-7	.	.	CASSLRSDGSEQYF	TGTGCCAGCAGCCTCCGGAGCGACGGGAGCGAGCAGTACTTC
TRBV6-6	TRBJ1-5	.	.	CASSYSREQPQHF	TGTGCCAGCAGTTACTCCCGGGAACAGCCCCAGCATTTT